One and the same sample provided the 23 T cell receptor beta chains below, sequenced in a study of cytomegalovirus exposure and HLA in healthy donors. PCR was performed using 60 Vbeta and 13 Jbeta primers. Using immunoSEQ multiplex PCR, the repertoire was profiled, and TCRdb retains in-frame clones only, with some absent. The repertoire consists of fewer than 200,000 clones, with roughly two thirds occurring once and the leading ten covering roughly 2.7%. Material: PBMCs. These receptors all stem from a woman in her 40s in good health and CMV-seropositive.

Concerning this clone itself: One junction end does not reproduce the germline sequence, and a read error may be involved. The V and J genes are TRBV28 and TRBJ1-2; 9 nucleotides agree with TRBD1. The CDR3 totals 12 residues. The V gene's germline CDR1 is MDHEN and CDR2 SYDVKM. The CDR3 DNA sequence: TGTGCCAGCAGCCGAGGGACAGGGTTATTCCTCTTC. It specifies CASSRGTGLFLF.

The chain couples TRBV28 to TRBJ1-2, with a possible D match to TRBD1 (6 bases). In germline, CDR1 is MDHEN, CDR2 SYDVKM. Trimming removed 6 bases from V and 5 bases from J, with 16 bases in between. This CDR3 spans 14 amino acids. Here the CDR3 reads CASSRGGRNYGYTF. CDR3 nucleotides: TGTGCCAGCAGCCGGGGGGGGCGGAATTATGGCTACACCTTC.

This chain links TRBV5-1 with TRBJ2-1; D is possibly TRBD1 (5 bases). The CDR3 sequence is 15 residues long. Trimming took off 1 base at V and 0 bases at J, with 8 bases between the two ends. Germline values: CDR1 SGHRS, CDR2 YFSETQ. The CDR3: CASSLSTGSYNEQFF. As DNA, the CDR3 is TGCGCCAGCAGCTTGAGTACAGGCTCCTACAATGAGCAGTTCTTC.

This chain uses TRBV6-8 with TRBJ2-6; tentative D call: TRBD1 (6 bases). Between the trimmed V and J ends, which lost 5 bases and 2 bases, there was a span of 19 bases. This CDR3 comprises 18 residues. CDR1 MNHGY and CDR2 SAAAGT come from the germline V gene. The CDR3 loop is CASSPSRQGWAGANVLTF. The CDR3 DNA reads TGTGCCAGCAGTCCTAGCCGCCAGGGGTGGGCTGGGGCCAACGTCCTGACTTTC.

The chain is built from TRBV7-9 and TRBJ1-1; D unclear. The CDR3 runs to 12 residues. The V end was cut by 1 base, the J end by 10 bases, with 10 bases between. In germline, CDR1 is SEHNR, CDR2 FQNEAQ (reference sequence). The CDR3 sequence is CASSLDAGTAFF. CDR3 nucleotide sequence: TGTGCCAGCAGCTTAGATGCGGGAACAGCTTTCTTT.

This chain uses TRBV28 with TRBJ1-1; D is possibly TRBD1 (5 bases). The ends were cut back, 3 bases at V and 7 bases at J, with 9 bases in the middle. This CDR3 is built from 12 residues. CDR1 is MDHEN, CDR2 SYDVKM, per germline. CDR3 sequence (DNA): TGTGCCAGCAGTTTGCTAGACAGTGAAGCTTTCTTT. It codes for CASSLLDSEAFF.

This chain connects TRBV6-5 to TRBJ2-5, with TRBD1 matching over 10 bases. CDR3 length equals 16 residues. CDR1 is MNHEY, CDR2 SVGAGI, per germline. Losses at the gene ends were 0 bases for V and 5 bases for J; bases not matched to a gene: 6. For the CDR3, the DNA is TGTGCCAGCAGTTACTCCGACAGGGGGCAAGGGGAGACCCAGTACTTC. This encodes CASSYSDRGQGETQYF.

The gene calls are TRBV7-2 and TRBJ2-5; D is unclear. The V end was cut by 1 base, the J end by 2 bases, with 5 bases between. The CDR3 runs 13 residues. CDR1 and CDR2 (germline): SGHTA, FQGNSA. CDR3 nucleotide sequence: TGTGCCAGCAGCTTAGGCGCGCAAGAGACCCAGTACTTC. This codes for CASSLGAQETQYF.

This chain joins TRBV7-2 and TRBJ1-2; 8 bases are a match to TRBD1. Germline CDR1 SGHTA, CDR2 FQGNSA. The CDR3 has 15 amino acids. Trimming cost V 4 bases and J 8 bases; bases outside gene matches: 12. This CDR3 reads CASSSDRGIGNGYTF. The CDR3 region has the DNA TGTGCCAGCAGCTCCGACAGGGGAATAGGGAACGGCTACACCTTC.

Regarding this clone: At one of its ends the junction is not consistent with the germline gene, which may arise from a read error. The V call is TRBV5-1, the J call TRBJ1-2, with D hard to call. In germline, CDR1 is SGHRS, CDR2 YFSETQ. This CDR3 has 14 residues. The CDR3: CASRLWLVNYGYPF. CDR3 coding DNA: TGCGCCAGCAGGCTTTGGCTGGTTAACTATGGCTACCCCTTC.

V usage is TRBV28 and J usage is TRBJ1-1, with D unclear. Germline loops: CDR1 MDHEN, CDR2 SYDVKM. The CDR3 contains 11 residues. Trimming shortened V by 7 bases and J by 5 bases, and 8 bases separated the two germline ends. This chain's CDR3 is CASNAETEAFF. The CDR3 nucleotides read TGTGCCAGCAACGCGGAAACTGAAGCTTTCTTT.

This chain joins TRBV4-3 and TRBJ2-1; TRBD2 agrees at 12 bases. This CDR3 comprises 18 residues. Losses at the gene ends were 4 bases for V and 7 bases for J; bases not matched to a gene: 14. Germline values: CDR1 LGHNA, CDR2 YSLEER. This chain's CDR3 is CASSRGLAGPTEGNEQFF. CDR3 nucleotides: TGCGCCAGCAGCCGAGGACTAGCGGGACCAACCGAGGGGAATGAGCAGTTCTTC.

The chain recombines TRBV2 with TRBJ1-4, with 9 bases identical to TRBD1. CDR3 size: 15 residues. J gave up 7 bases and V 6 bases, and 9 bases lay outside the gene matches. CDR1 SNHLY and CDR2 FYNNEI come from the germline V gene. CDR3 loop: CASRGTGGRGEKLFF. The CDR3 DNA follows: TGTGCCAGCAGAGGAACAGGGGGCCGAGGTGAAAAACTGTTTTTT.

This clone was seen just once. The chain links TRBV5-1 to TRBJ2-6; 9 nucleotides match TRBD1. J gave up 0 bases and V 2 bases, and 3 bases lay outside the gene matches. CDR3 length equals 17 residues. Germline CDR1 reads SGHRS; CDR2 reads YFSETQ. Here the CDR3 DNA reads TGCGCCAGCAGCTTCGGGGACAGGGTCTCTGGGGCCAACGTCCTGACTTTC. Protein sequence: CASSFGDRVSGANVLTF.

This chain connects TRBV5-8 to TRBJ1-4, with unresolved D. With 4 bases removed from V and 7 bases from J, the gap between germline ends came to 14 bases. There are 14 residues in the CDR3. In germline, CDR1 is SGHTS, CDR2 YDEGEE. CDR3 nucleotide sequence: TGTGCCAGCAGCCTTACATGGAGAGTTGAAAAACTGTTTTTT. Protein product: CASSLTWRVEKLFF. The variable domain in full, with the rest retrieved from reference TRBV5-8 and TRBJ1-4, is EAGVTQSPTHLIKTRGQQATLRCSPISGHTSVYWYQQALGLGLQFLLWYDEGEERNRGNFPPRFSGRQFPNYSSELNVNALELEDSALYLCASSLTWRVEKLFFGSGTQLSVL.

The chain carries TRBV7-2 and TRBJ2-3, with TRBD2 matching 8 bases. CDR3 size: 15 residues. Germline CDR1 reads SGHTA; CDR2 reads FQGNSA. The V and J ends lost 2 bases and 5 bases, in that order; junction bases with no gene match: 6. DNA of the CDR3: TGTGCCAGCAGCTTAACTTCGAGCGGGGGAGATACGCAGTATTTT. Translating gives CASSLTSSGGDTQYF.

V usage is TRBV5-4 and J usage is TRBJ1-1, with a tentative D call TRBD1 (5 bases). From germline, CDR1 is SGHNT and CDR2 YYREEE (reference sequence). The CDR3 totals 16 residues. The V end lost 4 bases, the J end lost 0 bases, and 16 bases lay between the germline ends. CDR3 nucleotide sequence: TGTGCCAGCAGCCTCCCTGGGGCCGTTATGAACACTGAAGCTTTCTTT. Translating it yields CASSLPGAVMNTEAFF.

Only one count was recorded for this clone. The gene calls are TRBV5-4 and TRBJ2-7; 9 nucleotides agree with TRBD1. The trim removed 6 bases at V and 2 bases at J, leaving 12 bases unmatched. Germline CDR1 and CDR2: SGHNT and YYREEE (reference sequence). The CDR3 is 16 residues long. The CDR3 bases are TGTGCCAGCACATCGACCGGGACAGGGCTTCCCTACGAGCAGTACTTC. Translation: CASTSTGTGLPYEQYF. The whole variable domain, filled in from reference TRBV5-4 and TRBJ2-7, reads ETGVTQSPTHLIKTRGQQVTLRCSSQSGHNTVSWYQQALGQGPQFIFQYYREEENGRGNFPPRFSGLQFPNYSSELNVNALELDDSALYLCASTSTGTGLPYEQYFGPGTRLTVT.

With respect to this clone: At one boundary the junction diverges from the germline segment, which might be a read error. The chain recombines TRBV19 with TRBJ2-5; 11 bases are shared with TRBD2. Germline assignment: CDR1 LNHDA and CDR2 SQIVND (reference sequence). This CDR3 contains 13 residues. The CDR3 reads CACSGGAWETQYF. CDR3 bases: TGTGCCTGTAGCGGGGGGGCCTGGGAGACCCAGTACTTC.

V is TRBV28 and J is TRBJ1-1; 9 bases map to TRBD1. V shed 1 base and J 13 bases; nucleotides not matched to a gene: 10. The CDR3 runs to 14 residues. Germline V gene sequence: CDR1 MDHEN, CDR2 SYDVKM. The CDR3 sequence: CASSLSRQGEKGFF. The CDR3 region has the DNA TGTGCCAGCAGTTTATCTCGACAGGGGGAGAAGGGTTTCTTT. Full variable domain (outside the CDR3, taken from reference TRBV28 and TRBJ1-1): DVKVTQSSRYLVKRTGEKVFLECVQDMDHENMFWYRQDPGLGLRLIYFSYDVKMKEKGDIPEGYSVSREKKERFSLILESASTNQTSMYLCASSLSRQGEKGFFGQGTRLTVV.

This clone was recorded a few times. V gene TRBV19 combines with J gene TRBJ2-2, with TRBD1 identical over 7 bases. Trimming took 11 bases from V and 3 from J; bases not matched to a gene: 15. Germline V CDR1 and CDR2: LNHDA, SQIVND (reference sequence). CDR3 length: 16 amino acids. Here the CDR3 DNA reads TGTGCCTCAACCTCCGGACAGGAGGTTTACACCGGGGAGCTGTTTTTT. This encodes CASTSGQEVYTGELFF.

The DNA of the CDR3 is TGCGCCAGCAGCGCCGGTGGACTAGCGGGGCCCTACTCCTACGAGCAGTACTTC. Translation: CASSAGGLAGPYSYEQYF. V is TRBV5-1 and J is TRBJ2-7; TRBD2 matches 12 bases. The CDR3 runs to 18 residues. The V gene's germline CDR1 is SGHRS and CDR2 YFSETQ. Unmatched junction bases numbered 11, after V lost 4 bases and J lost 0 bases. The full variable domain, completed using reference TRBV5-1 and TRBJ2-7, is KAGVTQTPRYLIKTRGQQVTLSCSPISGHRSVSWYQQTPGQGLQFLFEYFSETQRNKGNFPGRFSGRQFSNSRSEMNVSTLELGDSALYLCASSAGGLAGPYSYEQYFGPGTRLTVT.

This chain links TRBV2 with TRBJ1-1, with a tentative D call TRBD1 (5 bases). Per germline, CDR1 SNHLY and CDR2 FYNNEI. The CDR3 runs to 15 residues. V was trimmed by 8 bases and J by 1 base, leaving 17 bases between them. CDR3: CASGFHGGTNTEAFF. The CDR3 DNA reads TGTGCCAGCGGGTTTCATGGCGGGACGAACACTGAAGCTTTCTTT.